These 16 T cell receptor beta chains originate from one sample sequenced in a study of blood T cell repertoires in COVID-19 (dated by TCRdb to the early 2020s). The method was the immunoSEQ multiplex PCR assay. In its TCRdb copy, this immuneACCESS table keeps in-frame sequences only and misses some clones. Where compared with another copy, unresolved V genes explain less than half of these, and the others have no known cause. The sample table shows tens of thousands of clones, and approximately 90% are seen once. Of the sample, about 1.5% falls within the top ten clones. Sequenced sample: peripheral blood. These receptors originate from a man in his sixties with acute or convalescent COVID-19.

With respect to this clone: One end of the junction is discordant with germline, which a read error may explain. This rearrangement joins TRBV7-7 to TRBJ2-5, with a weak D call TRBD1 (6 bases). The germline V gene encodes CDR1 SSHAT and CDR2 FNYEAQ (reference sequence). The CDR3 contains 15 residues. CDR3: CASSPHSGQKETQYF. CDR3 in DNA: TGTGCTAGCAGCCCGCATTCCGGACAGAAAGAGACCCAGTACTTC.

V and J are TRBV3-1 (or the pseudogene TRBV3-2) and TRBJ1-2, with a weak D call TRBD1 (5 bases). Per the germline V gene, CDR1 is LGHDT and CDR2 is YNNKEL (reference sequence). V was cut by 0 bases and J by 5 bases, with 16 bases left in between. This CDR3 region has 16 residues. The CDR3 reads CASSQEKGQTKYGYTF. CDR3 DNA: TGTGCCAGCAGCCAAGAAAAGGGGCAGACAAAATATGGCTACACCTTC.

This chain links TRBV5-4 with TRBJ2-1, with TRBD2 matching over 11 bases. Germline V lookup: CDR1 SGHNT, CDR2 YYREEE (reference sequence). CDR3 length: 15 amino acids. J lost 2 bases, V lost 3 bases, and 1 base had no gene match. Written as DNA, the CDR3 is TGTGCCAGCAGCTCTAGCGGGGGGACCTACAATGAGCAGTTCTTC. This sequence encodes CASSSSGGTYNEQFF.

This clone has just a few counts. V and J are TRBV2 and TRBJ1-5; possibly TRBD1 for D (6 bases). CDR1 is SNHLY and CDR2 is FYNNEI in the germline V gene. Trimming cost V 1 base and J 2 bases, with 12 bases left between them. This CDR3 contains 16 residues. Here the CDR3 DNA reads TGTGCCAGCAGTGAAGGGGGGCGCCGGGGCAATCAGCCCCAGCATTTT. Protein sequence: CASSEGGRRGNQPQHF.

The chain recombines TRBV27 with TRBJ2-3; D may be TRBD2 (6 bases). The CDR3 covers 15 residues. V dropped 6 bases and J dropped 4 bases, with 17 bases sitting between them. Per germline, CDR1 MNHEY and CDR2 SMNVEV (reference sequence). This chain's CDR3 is CASRPAGNKADTQYF. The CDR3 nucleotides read TGTGCCAGCAGACCCGCGGGAAATAAAGCAGATACGCAGTATTTT.

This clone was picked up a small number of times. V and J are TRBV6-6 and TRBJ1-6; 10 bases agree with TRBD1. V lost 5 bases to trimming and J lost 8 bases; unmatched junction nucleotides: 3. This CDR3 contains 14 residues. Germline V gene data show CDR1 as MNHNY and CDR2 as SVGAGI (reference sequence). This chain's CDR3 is CASSPGQGYSPLHF. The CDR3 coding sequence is TGTGCCAGCAGTCCGGGACAGGGGTATTCACCCCTCCACTTT.

CDR3 nucleotides: TGTGCCAGTAGTGTGTGGACAGGAGATGGCTACACCTTC. As protein: CASSVWTGDGYTF. The gene calls are TRBV19 and TRBJ1-2, with 7 bases that match TRBD1. With V trimmed by 5 bases and J by 6 bases, 6 bases remained unmatched. CDR1 is LNHDA and CDR2 is SQIVND in the germline V gene (reference sequence). The CDR3 consists of 13 residues.

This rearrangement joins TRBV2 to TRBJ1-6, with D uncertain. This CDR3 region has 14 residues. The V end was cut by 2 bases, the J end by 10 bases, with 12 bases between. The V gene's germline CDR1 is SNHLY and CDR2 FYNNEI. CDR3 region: CASSEITERSPLHF. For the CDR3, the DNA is TGTGCCAGCAGTGAAATCACAGAACGGTCACCCCTCCACTTT. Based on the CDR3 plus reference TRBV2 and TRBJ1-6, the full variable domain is EPEVTQTPSHQVTQMGQEVILRCVPISNHLYFYWYRQILGQKVEFLVSFYNNEISEKSEIFDDQFSVERPDGSNFTLKIRSTKLEDSAMYFCASSEITERSPLHFGNGTRLTVT.

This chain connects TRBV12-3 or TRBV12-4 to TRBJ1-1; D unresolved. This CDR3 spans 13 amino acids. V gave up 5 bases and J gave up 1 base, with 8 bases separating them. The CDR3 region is CASSPRRNTEAFF. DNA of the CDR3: TGTGCCAGCAGTCCCCGTCGGAACACTGAAGCTTTCTTT.

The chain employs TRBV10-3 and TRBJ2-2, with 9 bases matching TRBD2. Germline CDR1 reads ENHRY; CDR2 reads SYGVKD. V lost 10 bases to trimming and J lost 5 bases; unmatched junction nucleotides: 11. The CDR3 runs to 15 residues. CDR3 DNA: TGTGCCACAAGCGGGGGGACAGATGGGACCGGGGAGCTGTTTTTT. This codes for CATSGGTDGTGELFF.

For the CDR3, the DNA is TGTGCCAGTAGTATCCGACAGGGGAGCACTGAAGCTTTCTTT. As protein: CASSIRQGSTEAFF. The chain uses TRBV19 and TRBJ1-1; 8 bases are shared with TRBD1. The CDR3 is 14 amino acids. V lost 3 bases to trimming and J lost 4 bases; unmatched junction nucleotides: 4. CDR1 LNHDA and CDR2 SQIVND come from the germline V gene (reference sequence).

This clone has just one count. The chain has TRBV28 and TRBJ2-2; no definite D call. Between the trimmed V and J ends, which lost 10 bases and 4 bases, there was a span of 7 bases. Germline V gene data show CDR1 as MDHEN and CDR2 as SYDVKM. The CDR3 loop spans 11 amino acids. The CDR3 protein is CATTGTGELFF. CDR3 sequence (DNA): TGTGCCACTACGGGCACCGGGGAGCTGTTTTTT. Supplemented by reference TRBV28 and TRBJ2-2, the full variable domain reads DVKVTQSSRYLVKRTGEKVFLECVQDMDHENMFWYRQDPGLGLRLIYFSYDVKMKEKGDIPEGYSVSREKKERFSLILESASTNQTSMYLCATTGTGELFFGEGSRLTVL.

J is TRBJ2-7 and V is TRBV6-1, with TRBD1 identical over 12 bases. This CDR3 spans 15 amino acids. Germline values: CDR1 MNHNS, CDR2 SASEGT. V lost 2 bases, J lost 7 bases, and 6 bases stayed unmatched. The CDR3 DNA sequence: TGTGCCAGCAGTGAACCGGGACAGGGGGCGCGGGAGCAGTACTTC. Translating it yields CASSEPGQGAREQYF.

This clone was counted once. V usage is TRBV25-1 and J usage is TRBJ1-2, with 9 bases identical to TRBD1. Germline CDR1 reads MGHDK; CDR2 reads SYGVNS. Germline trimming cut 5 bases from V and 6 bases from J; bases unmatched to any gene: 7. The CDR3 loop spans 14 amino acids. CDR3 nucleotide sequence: TGTGCCAGCAGTCGAACAGGGGGCGCGGATGGCTACACCTTC. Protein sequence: CASSRTGGADGYTF.

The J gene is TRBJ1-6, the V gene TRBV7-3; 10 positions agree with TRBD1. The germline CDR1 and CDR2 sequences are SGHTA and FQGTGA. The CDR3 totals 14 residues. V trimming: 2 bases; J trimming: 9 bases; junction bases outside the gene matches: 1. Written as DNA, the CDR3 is TGTGCCAGCAGCTTAGGGACAGGGGTTTCACCCCTCCACTTT. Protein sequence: CASSLGTGVSPLHF.

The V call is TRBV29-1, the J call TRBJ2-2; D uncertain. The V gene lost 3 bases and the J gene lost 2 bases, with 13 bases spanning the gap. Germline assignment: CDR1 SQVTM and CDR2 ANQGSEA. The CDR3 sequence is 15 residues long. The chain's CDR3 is CSVEIATRNTGELFF. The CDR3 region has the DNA TGCAGCGTTGAGATTGCCACACGAAACACCGGGGAGCTGTTTTTT.